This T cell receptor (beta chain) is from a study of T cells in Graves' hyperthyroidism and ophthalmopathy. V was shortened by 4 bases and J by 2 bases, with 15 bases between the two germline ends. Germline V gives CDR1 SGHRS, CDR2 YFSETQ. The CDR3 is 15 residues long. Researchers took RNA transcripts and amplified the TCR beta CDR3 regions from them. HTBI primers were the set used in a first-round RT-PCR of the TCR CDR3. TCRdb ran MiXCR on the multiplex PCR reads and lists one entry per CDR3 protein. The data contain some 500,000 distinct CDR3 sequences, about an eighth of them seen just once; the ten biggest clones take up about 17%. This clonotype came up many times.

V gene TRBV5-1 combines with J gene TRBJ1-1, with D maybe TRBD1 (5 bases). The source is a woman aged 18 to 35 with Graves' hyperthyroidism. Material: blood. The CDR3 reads CASSPPGLRNTEAFF. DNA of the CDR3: TGCGCCAGCAGCCCACCGGGACTCCGAAACACTGAAGCTTTCTTT.